These T cell receptor beta chains were read from a single sample in a study of early T cells in non-severe SARS-CoV-2 infection. TCRdb passed the 5' RACE reads through MiXCR, listing each CDR3 protein once. Of roughly 64,000 distinct CDR3 sequences listed, less than 9.5% are singletons. The sample was whole blood, taken at baseline. These receptors were collected from an adult who was a healthcare worker with PCR-confirmed SARS-CoV-2 infection or an uninfected control (not recorded which). Each CDR3 is given with its conserved first and last residue. The D gene is left open where the match is weak. Clone sizes are given selectively: once, few, many, or a class where the clone is expanded.

>TRBJ2-2|.|many|TRBV20-1
CSALGGTGELFF
TGCAGTGCTCTAGGAGGTACCGGGGAGCTGTTTTTT
>TRBJ1-1|.|.|TRBV30
CAWSGPGRETEAFF
TGTGCCTGGAGTGGCCCGGGAAGGGAAACTGAAGCTTTCTTT
>TRBJ1-2|TRBD1|few|TRBV5-4
CASSWDRGSYGYTF
TGTGCCAGCAGCTGGGACAGGGGATCTTATGGCTACACCTTC
>TRBJ1-1|.|.|TRBV7-7
CASSLHADTEAFF
TGTGCTAGCAGCCTTCATGCGGACACTGAAGCTTTCTTT
>TRBJ1-6|TRBD1|many|TRBV20-1
CSAIRTGGLGSPLHF
TGCAGTGCTATCAGGACAGGGGGCTTGGGTTCACCCCTCCACTTT
>TRBJ2-1|.|many|TRBV19
CASSIDSVPYIYNEQFF
TGTGCCAGTAGTATAGATTCGGTACCATACATTTACAATGAGCAGTTCTTC
>TRBJ2-2|.|.|TRBV2
CASRLDSPNTGELFF
TGTGCCAGCAGGTTGGACAGTCCGAACACCGGGGAGCTGTTTTTT
>TRBJ2-7|.|few|TRBV5-1
CASSLARQPAYEQYF
TGCGCCAGCAGCTTGGCCAGGCAGCCGGCCTACGAGCAGTACTTC
>TRBJ2-3|.|.|TRBV7-8
CASSYLGSTDTQYF
TGTGCCAGCAGCTATCTCGGCAGCACAGATACGCAGTATTTT
>TRBJ1-3|.|few|TRBV27
CASKGFSGNTIYF
TGTGCCAGCAAAGGTTTCTCTGGAAACACCATATATTTT
>TRBJ2-5|.|few|TRBV19
CASSRQRQETQYF
TGTGCCAGTAGTAGACAGAGACAAGAGACCCAGTACTTC
>TRBJ2-3|.|few|TRBV9
CASSTTRGTQYF
TGTGCCAGCAGCACGACACGTGGTACGCAGTATTTT
>TRBJ2-1|TRBD2|.|TRBV7-9
CASSLALAGPLDEQFF
TGTGCCAGCAGCTTAGCCCTAGCGGGGCCTTTGGATGAGCAGTTCTTC
>TRBJ2-2|.|few|TRBV11-2
CASSLSFGSTGELFF
TGTGCCAGCAGCCTATCTTTTGGCAGCACCGGGGAGCTGTTTTTT
>TRBJ1-1|.|many|TRBV18
CASSPRVDLNTEAFF
TGTGCCAGCTCACCGAGGGTAGATTTGAACACTGAAGCTTTCTTT
>TRBJ2-3|TRBD2|.|TRBV11-2
CASSFTSGASWDTQYF
TGTGCCAGCAGCTTTACTAGCGGGGCGAGCTGGGATACGCAGTATTTT
>TRBJ2-5|.|.|TRBV29-1
CSVGPEETQYF
TGCAGCGTTGGACCGGAAGAGACCCAGTACTTC
>TRBJ1-6|.|.|TRBV12-3/TRBV12-4
CASSFSTVLTLHF
TGTGCCAGCAGTTTCTCGACGGTTCTAACCCTCCACTTT
>TRBJ2-3|TRBD2|.|TRBV10-1
CASPKLAAFRDTQYF
TGCGCCAGTCCGAAACTAGCGGCTTTTAGGGATACGCAGTATTTT
>TRBJ2-7|.|many|TRBV10-3
CAISESVQGYEQYF
TGTGCCATCAGTGAGTCGGTGCAGGGATACGAGCAGTACTTC